The sequence of this TCR beta chain was determined in a study of blood T cell repertoires in COVID-19. The V end lost 1 base, the J end lost 10 bases, and 13 bases lay between the germline ends. There are 13 residues in the CDR3. The table came from immunoSEQ multiplex PCR; TCRdb's copy has only in-frame clones and leaves some out. This table has roughly 88,000 clones, about nine tenths appearing once. The chain is built from TRBV12-3 or TRBV12-4 and TRBJ1-2; D unresolved. The TCR was taken from a woman aged 45-60 years in a cohort sampled during active COVID-19. Sample: peripheral blood. The CDR3 protein is CASSLDAGNDYTF. DNA of the CDR3: TGTGCCAGCAGTTTAGATGCGGGGAACGACTACACCTTC.